Listed below are T cell receptor beta chains from one sample, sequenced in a study of technical replicates of blood from a handful of donors. The assay was immunoSEQ multiplex PCR, and TCRdb's table has in-frame clones only and misses some. The sample holds about 76,000 clones; 75% to 95% are singletons and the top ten take 0.25%. The sample taken for sequencing was T cells isolated from PBMCs. These receptors all stem from a human donor in good health. The CDR3 runs from the conserved cysteine through the conserved F or W. Fields, in order: clone size, V gene, D gene, J gene, CDR3 DNA, CDR3 protein. D genes are given only for firm matches. A row's size may be missing; if present it is once, few, many or a size class.

NA,TRBV5-1,TRBD1,TRBJ1-6,TGCGCCAGCAGCCAGACAGGGAGAGGGTACAATTCACCCCTCCACTTT,CASSQTGRGYNSPLHF
once,TRBV6-1,NA,TRBJ2-2,TGTGCCAGCAGATTACAGGTGAACACCGGGGAGCTGTTTTTT,CASRLQVNTGELFF
NA,TRBV5-4,TRBD1,TRBJ1-1,TGTGCCAGCACCCCAGGGGGCGTGAACACTGAAGCTTTCTTT,CASTPGGVNTEAFF
once,TRBV5-4,TRBD2,TRBJ2-3,TGTGCCAGCAGCTTCGGGACTAGCCCCAATACGCAGTATTTT,CASSFGTSPNTQYF
NA,TRBV7-6,NA,TRBJ1-1,TGTGCCAGCAGCTTAGTCCCAGAGAACACTGAAGCTTTCTTT,CASSLVPENTEAFF
NA,TRBV5-1,NA,TRBJ2-7,TGCGCCAGCAGCTGGGACATTGAAGGGCTGTCAACCTACGAGCAGTACTTC,CASSWDIEGLSTYEQYF
NA,TRBV11-3,TRBD2,TRBJ2-1,TGTGCCAGCAGCTCGGGAGGGCGGAGCTCCTACAATGAGCAGTTCTTC,CASSSGGRSSYNEQFF
NA,TRBV28,NA,TRBJ2-3,TGTGCCAGCAGTTTAGCGGGGTCAGATACGCAGTATTTT,CASSLAGSDTQYF
NA,TRBV6-5,NA,TRBJ2-7,TGTGCCAGCAGTTACTCGATAATAGCTCCGTCCTACGAGCAGTACTTC,CASSYSIIAPSYEQYF
NA,TRBV9,NA,TRBJ2-4,TGTGCCAGCAGCGAAGGGGCGGCCAAAAACATTCAGTACTTC,CASSEGAAKNIQYF
NA,TRBV4-1,TRBD1,TRBJ1-2,TGCGCCAGCAGCCAAGCGGGGCGACAGGGGAGAGTCTACACCTTC,CASSQAGRQGRVYTF
NA,TRBV2,TRBD1,TRBJ2-4,TGTGCCAGCAGTTTGGTGGGACAGGGTGGAGACATTCAGTACTTC,CASSLVGQGGDIQYF
NA,TRBV5-1,NA,TRBJ2-3,TGCGCCAGCAGCTCGGACAGATATACGCAGTATTTT,CASSSDRYTQYF
once,TRBV7-6,NA,TRBJ1-1,TGTGCCAGCAGCTTCCTCACGCAGAGGGAGGAGGACACTGAAGCTTTCTTT,CASSFLTQREEDTEAFF
NA,TRBV6-1,NA,TRBJ1-2,TGTGCCAGCAGTGAAGTCCAGGGGATTCACTATGGCTACACCTTC,CASSEVQGIHYGYTF
NA,TRBV6-1,TRBD2,TRBJ2-1,TGTGCCAGCAGTGACGGACTAGCGGGGATCAATGAGCAGTTCTTC,CASSDGLAGINEQFF
once,TRBV29-1,TRBD2,TRBJ2-7,TGCAGCGTCCAACTAGCGGGAAGGGACGAGCAGTACTTC,CSVQLAGRDEQYF
NA,TRBV5-5,TRBD1,TRBJ2-7,TGTGCCAGCAGCTCGCCCTCGACAGGGAACTACGAGCAGTACTTC,CASSSPSTGNYEQYF
NA,TRBV28,NA,TRBJ2-7,TGTGCCAGCAGTTTAACACAGGGTGAACGCGAGCAGTACTTC,CASSLTQGEREQYF
NA,TRBV28,TRBD1,TRBJ2-7,TGTGCCAGCAGTTCCCAGAACAGGGGGCCGACTCGTTTC,CASSSQNRGPTRF
NA,TRBV5-1,NA,TRBJ2-4,TGCGCCAGCAGCTTGGAGCTTGGCGGCGAGGTAAACATTCAGTACTTC,CASSLELGGEVNIQYF
NA,TRBV7-9,NA,TRBJ2-1,TGTGCCAGCAGCGTTAGTTACAATGAGCAGTTCTTC,CASSVSYNEQFF
once,TRBV5-5,NA,TRBJ2-7,TGTGCCAGCAGCTTAGATGGACTCACCAAAAAACGTCACTACGAGCAGTACTTC,CASSLDGLTKKRHYEQYF
NA,TRBV7-6,TRBD2,TRBJ2-1,TGTGCCAGCAGCCCCCTAGCGGGAGATCTCCTTGAGCAGTTCTTC,CASSPLAGDLLEQFF
once,TRBV11-2,NA,TRBJ2-3,TGTGCCAGCAGCCCTCAGACAGATACGCAGTATTTT,CASSPQTDTQYF
NA,TRBV11-2,NA,TRBJ1-1,TGTGCCAGCAGCTTACGGAGGGGCTTGAACACTGAAGCTTTCTTT,CASSLRRGLNTEAFF
NA,TRBV4-1,NA,TRBJ2-4,TGCGCCAGCAGCCAAGGATCGCAGGGGTTAGTGGTTGTGGAAAACATTCAGTACTTC,CASSQGSQGLVVVENIQYF
NA,TRBV7-3,NA,TRBJ1-1,TGTGCCAGCAGCTTATCACAGGGCACTGAAGCTTTCTTT,CASSLSQGTEAFF
NA,TRBV29-1,NA,TRBJ1-5,TGCAGCGTTGTTATGGGGGCCAATCAGCCCCAGCATTTT,CSVVMGANQPQHF
NA,TRBV2,NA,TRBJ2-3,TGTGCCAGCAGTGAACTAAAACGGGGAGGGGGTGACACGCAGTATTTT,CASSELKRGGGDTQYF
NA,TRBV7-2,NA,TRBJ2-7,TGTGCCAGCAGCTTATCTTACTACGAGCAGTACTTC,CASSLSYYEQYF
NA,TRBV28,NA,TRBJ2-7,TGTGCCAGCAGATTAAGCGGTCCTCCCCACGAGCAGTACTTC,CASRLSGPPHEQYF
NA,TRBV19,TRBD1,TRBJ2-3,TGTGCCAGTAGTTCAACCGGGACAGGGGGGACAGATACGCAGTATTTT,CASSSTGTGGTDTQYF
NA,TRBV27,TRBD1,TRBJ2-7,TGTGCCAGCAGTACTTCACAGGGGACCGAGCAGTACTTC,CASSTSQGTEQYF
NA,TRBV5-4,TRBD1,TRBJ1-6,TGTGCCAGCAGCTTGGACTACAGGGGATCTAATTCACCCCTCCACTTT,CASSLDYRGSNSPLHF
NA,TRBV10-3,NA,TRBJ2-1,TGTGCCATCAGTGCCCAGCGTGCTTCCTACAATGAGCAGTTCTTC,CAISAQRASYNEQFF
NA,TRBV5-6,TRBD1,TRBJ2-1,TGTGCCAGCAGACACACAGGGGCCGGGGAGCAGTTCTTC,CASRHTGAGEQFF
NA,TRBV7-9,NA,TRBJ1-1,TGTGCCAGCAGCTCCACAGGGAACACTGAAGCTTTCTTT,CASSSTGNTEAFF
NA,TRBV28,NA,TRBJ1-2,TGTGCCAGCAGTTTACTAACCTCCGCAGTTAGCGATGGCTACACCTTC,CASSLLTSAVSDGYTF
few,TRBV28,TRBD1,TRBJ1-4,TGTGCCAGCAGTTTATGGGACAGGGTTGAGGAAAAACTGTTTTTT,CASSLWDRVEEKLFF